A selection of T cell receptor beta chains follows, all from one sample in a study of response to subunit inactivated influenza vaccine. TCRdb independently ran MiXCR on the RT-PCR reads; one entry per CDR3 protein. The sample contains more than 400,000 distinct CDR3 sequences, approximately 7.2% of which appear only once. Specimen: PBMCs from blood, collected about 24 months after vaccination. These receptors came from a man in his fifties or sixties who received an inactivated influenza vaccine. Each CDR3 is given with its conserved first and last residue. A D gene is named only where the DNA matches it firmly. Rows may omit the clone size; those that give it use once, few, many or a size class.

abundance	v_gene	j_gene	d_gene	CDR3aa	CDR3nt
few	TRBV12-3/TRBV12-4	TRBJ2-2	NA	CASRQGGGTGELFF	TGTGCCAGCAGACAGGGGGGGGGCACCGGGGAGCTGTTTTTT
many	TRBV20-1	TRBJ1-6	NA	CSALHNSRSPLHF	TGCAGTGCGCTCCACAATAGCCGCTCACCCCTCCACTTT
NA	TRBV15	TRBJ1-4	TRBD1	CAASRTGWTNEKLFF	TGTGCCGCCAGCAGGACAGGTTGGACTAATGAAAAACTGTTTTTT
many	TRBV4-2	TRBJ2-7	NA	CASSQDLQVSEQYF	TGTGCCAGCAGCCAAGATCTGCAGGTTAGCGAGCAGTACTTC
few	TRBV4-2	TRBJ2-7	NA	CASSQDLIAAYEQYF	TGTGCCAGCAGCCAAGATCTGATAGCGGCCTACGAGCAGTACTTC
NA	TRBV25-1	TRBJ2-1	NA	CASSAPMNYNEQFF	TGTGCCAGCAGTGCCCCGATGAACTACAATGAGCAGTTCTTC
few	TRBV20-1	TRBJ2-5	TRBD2	CSARAAGGPETQYF	TGCAGTGCTAGAGCGGCGGGGGGGCCAGAGACCCAGTACTTC
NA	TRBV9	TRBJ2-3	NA	CASSERAPDTQYF	TGTGCCAGCAGCGAGAGGGCCCCAGATACGCAGTATTTT
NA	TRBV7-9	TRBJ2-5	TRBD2	CASSLNSGGRGETQYF	TGTGCCAGCAGCTTAAATAGCGGGGGCCGAGGGGAGACCCAGTACTTC
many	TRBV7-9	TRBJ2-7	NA	CASSLDGYLYEQYF	TGTGCCAGCAGCTTAGACGGTTACCTATACGAGCAGTACTTC
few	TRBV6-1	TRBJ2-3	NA	CASSLRGGGPDTQYF	TGTGCCAGCAGTCTCAGGGGTGGAGGACCAGATACGCAGTATTTT
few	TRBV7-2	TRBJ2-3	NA	CASSLAEGPGNTQYF	TGTGCCAGCAGCTTGGCGGAAGGCCCCGGGAATACGCAGTATTTT
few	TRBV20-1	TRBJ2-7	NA	CTSGDNTYEQYF	TGCACGTCCGGGGACAATACCTACGAGCAGTACTTC
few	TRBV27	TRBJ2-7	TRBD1	CASSFLDRGVSYEQYF	TGTGCCAGCAGTTTTCTCGACAGGGGGGTTTCATACGAGCAGTACTTC
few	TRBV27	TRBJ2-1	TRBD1	CASSSWTGGSYNEQFF	TGTGCCAGCAGTTCTTGGACAGGGGGGTCCTACAATGAGCAGTTCTTC
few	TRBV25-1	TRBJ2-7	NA	CASSADGYEQYF	TGTGCCAGCAGTGCGGACGGCTACGAGCAGTACTTC
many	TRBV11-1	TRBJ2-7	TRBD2	CASSLGEFSGSIAYEQYF	TGTGCCAGCAGCTTAGGAGAATTTAGCGGGAGTATAGCCTACGAGCAGTACTTC
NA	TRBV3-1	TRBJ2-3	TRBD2	CATRLTSADTQYF	TGTGCCACCCGGCTGACTAGCGCAGATACGCAGTATTTT
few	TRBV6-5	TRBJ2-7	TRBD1	CASSYSDRSYEQYF	TGTGCCAGCAGTTACTCGGACAGGAGTTACGAGCAGTACTTC
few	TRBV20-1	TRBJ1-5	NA	CSARDQGGHSNQPQHF	TGCAGTGCTAGAGATCAGGGAGGACATAGCAATCAGCCCCAGCATTTT
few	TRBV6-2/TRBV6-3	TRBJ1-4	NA	CASGDRWEEEKLFF	TGTGCCAGCGGGGACCGCTGGGAGGAGGAAAAACTGTTTTTT
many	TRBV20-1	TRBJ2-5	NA	CSASGAGLKETQYF	TGCAGTGCTAGTGGCGCGGGGCTAAAAGAGACCCAGTACTTC
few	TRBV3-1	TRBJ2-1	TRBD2	CASSLPSGRRNEQFF	TGTGCCAGCAGCCTGCCTAGCGGGAGGAGAAATGAGCAGTTCTTC